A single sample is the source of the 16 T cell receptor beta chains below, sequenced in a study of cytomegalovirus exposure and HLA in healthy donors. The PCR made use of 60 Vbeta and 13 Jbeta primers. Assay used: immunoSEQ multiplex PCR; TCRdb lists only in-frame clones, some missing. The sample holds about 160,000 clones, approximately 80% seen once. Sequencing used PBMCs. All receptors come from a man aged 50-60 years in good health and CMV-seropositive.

CDR3 nucleotides: TGCGCCAGCAGCTTGGGGCAGGGGGTAGGCTACACCTTC. It specifies CASSLGQGVGYTF. This chain links TRBV5-1 with TRBJ1-2, with 7 nucleotides matching TRBD1. The V segment lost 0 bases and the J segment 8 bases; nucleotides outside the gene matches: 4. Germline values: CDR1 SGHRS, CDR2 YFSETQ. The CDR3 runs 13 residues.

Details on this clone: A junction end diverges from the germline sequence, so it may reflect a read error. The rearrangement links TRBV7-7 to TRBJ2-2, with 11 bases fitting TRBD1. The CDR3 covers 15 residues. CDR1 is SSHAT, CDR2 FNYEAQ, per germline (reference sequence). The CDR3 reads CASSPDRGRIGELFF. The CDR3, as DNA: TGTGCTAGCAGCCCGGACAGGGGGCGCATCGGGGAGCTGTTTTTT. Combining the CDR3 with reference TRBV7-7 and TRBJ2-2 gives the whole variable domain GAGVSQSPRYKVTKRGQDVTLRCDPISSHATLYWYQQALGQGPEFLTYFNYEAQPDKSGLPSDRFSAERPEGSISTLTIQRTEQRDSAMYRCASSPDRGRIGELFFGEGSRLTVL.

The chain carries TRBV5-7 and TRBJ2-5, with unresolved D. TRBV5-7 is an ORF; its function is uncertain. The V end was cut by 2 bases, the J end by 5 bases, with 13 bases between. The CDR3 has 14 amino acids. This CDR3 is CASSFSGLRETQYF. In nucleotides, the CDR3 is TGTGCCAGCAGCTTCTCCGGGTTGAGGGAGACCCAGTACTTC.

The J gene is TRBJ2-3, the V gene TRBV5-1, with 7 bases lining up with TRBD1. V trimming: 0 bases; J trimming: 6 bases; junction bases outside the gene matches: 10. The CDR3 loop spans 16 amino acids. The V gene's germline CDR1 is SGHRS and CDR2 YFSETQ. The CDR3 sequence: CASSLAMDRFTDTQYF. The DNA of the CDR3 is TGCGCCAGCAGCTTGGCCATGGACAGGTTTACGGATACGCAGTATTTT.

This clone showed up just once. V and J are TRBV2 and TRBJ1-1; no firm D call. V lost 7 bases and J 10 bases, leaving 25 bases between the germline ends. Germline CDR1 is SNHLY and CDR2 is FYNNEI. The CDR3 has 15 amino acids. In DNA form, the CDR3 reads TGTGCCAGCAATTCCGAGGGAATGAAGATTGGTGGAGCTTTCTTT. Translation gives CASNSEGMKIGGAFF.

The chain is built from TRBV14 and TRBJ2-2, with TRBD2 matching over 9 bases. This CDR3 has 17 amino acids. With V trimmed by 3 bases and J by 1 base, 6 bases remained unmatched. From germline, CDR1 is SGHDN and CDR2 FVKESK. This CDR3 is CASSHRTSVLNTGELFF. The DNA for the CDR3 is TGTGCCAGCAGCCATAGGACTAGCGTCCTGAACACCGGGGAGCTGTTTTTT. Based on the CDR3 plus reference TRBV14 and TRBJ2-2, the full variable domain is EAGVTQFPSHSVIEKGQTVTLRCDPISGHDNLYWYRRVMGKEIKFLLHFVKESKQDESGMPNNRFLAERTGGTYSTLKVQPAELEDSGVYFCASSHRTSVLNTGELFFGEGSRLTVL.

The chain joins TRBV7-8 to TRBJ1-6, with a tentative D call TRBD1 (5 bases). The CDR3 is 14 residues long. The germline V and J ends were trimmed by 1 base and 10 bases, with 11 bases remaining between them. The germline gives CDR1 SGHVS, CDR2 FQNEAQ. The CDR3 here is CASSLVQERSPLHF. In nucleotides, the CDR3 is TGTGCCAGCAGCTTAGTACAGGAGCGATCACCCCTCCACTTT.

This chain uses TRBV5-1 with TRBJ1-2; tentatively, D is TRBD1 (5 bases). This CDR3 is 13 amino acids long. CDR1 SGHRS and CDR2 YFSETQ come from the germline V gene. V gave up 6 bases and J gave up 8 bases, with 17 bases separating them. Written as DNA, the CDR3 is TGCGCCAGCACCCCTTCTGGGGGAGGCGGCTACACCTTC. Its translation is CASTPSGGGGYTF.

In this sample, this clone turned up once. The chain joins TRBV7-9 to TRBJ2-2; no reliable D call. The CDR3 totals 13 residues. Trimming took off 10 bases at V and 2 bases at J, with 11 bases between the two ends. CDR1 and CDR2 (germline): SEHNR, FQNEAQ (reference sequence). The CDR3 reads CAKLTPNTGELFF. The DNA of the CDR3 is TGTGCCAAACTGACTCCTAACACCGGGGAGCTGTTTTTT. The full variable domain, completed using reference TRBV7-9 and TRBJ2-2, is DTGVSQNPRHKITKRGQNVTFRCDPISEHNRLYWYRQTLGQGPEFLTYFQNEAQLEKSRLLSDRFSAERPKGSFSTLEIQRTEQGDSAMYLCAKLTPNTGELFFGEGSRLTVL.

The CDR3 DNA reads TGTGCCAGCAGATACCCCGGGACAGGGAAAGGCTACGAGCAGTACTTC. It encodes CASRYPGTGKGYEQYF. V is TRBV2 and J is TRBJ2-7, with 9 bases fitting TRBD1. The CDR3 is made up of 16 amino acids. Unmatched junction bases numbered 12, after V lost 6 bases and J lost 3 bases. CDR1 is SNHLY, CDR2 FYNNEI, per germline.

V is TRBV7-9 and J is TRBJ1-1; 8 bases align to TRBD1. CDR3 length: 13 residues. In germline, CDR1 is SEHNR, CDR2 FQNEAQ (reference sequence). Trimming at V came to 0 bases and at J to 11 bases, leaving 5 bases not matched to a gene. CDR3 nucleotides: TGTGCCAGCAGCTTAGCGAGACGGGACAGGGCTTTCTTT. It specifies CASSLARRDRAFF.

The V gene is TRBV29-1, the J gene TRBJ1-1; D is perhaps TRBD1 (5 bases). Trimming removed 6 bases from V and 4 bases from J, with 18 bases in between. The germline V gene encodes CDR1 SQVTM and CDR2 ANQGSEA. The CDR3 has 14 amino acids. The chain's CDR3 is CSVRGTYRSTEAFF. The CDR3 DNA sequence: TGCAGCGTCCGAGGGACTTATCGGAGCACTGAAGCTTTCTTT.

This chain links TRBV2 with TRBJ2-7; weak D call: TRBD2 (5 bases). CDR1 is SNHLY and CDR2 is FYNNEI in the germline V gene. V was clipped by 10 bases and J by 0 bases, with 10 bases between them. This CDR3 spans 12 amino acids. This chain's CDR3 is CATLRDSYEQYF. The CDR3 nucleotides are TGTGCCACCCTACGGGACTCCTACGAGCAGTACTTC.

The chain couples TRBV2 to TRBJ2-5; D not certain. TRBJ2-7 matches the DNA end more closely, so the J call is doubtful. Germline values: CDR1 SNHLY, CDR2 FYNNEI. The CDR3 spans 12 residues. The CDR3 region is CASSEASYEQYF. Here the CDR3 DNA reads TGTGCCAGCAGTGAGGCTAGTTACGAGCAGTACTTC.

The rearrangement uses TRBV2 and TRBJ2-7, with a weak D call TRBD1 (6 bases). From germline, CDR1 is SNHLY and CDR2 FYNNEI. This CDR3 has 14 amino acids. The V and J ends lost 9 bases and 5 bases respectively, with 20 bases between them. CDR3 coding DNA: TGTGCCAGTAGGTTTGGGGGCGGCGGCAACGAGCAGTACTTC. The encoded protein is CASRFGGGGNEQYF. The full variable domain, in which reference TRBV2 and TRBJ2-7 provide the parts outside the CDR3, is EPEVTQTPSHQVTQMGQEVILRCVPISNHLYFYWYRQILGQKVEFLVSFYNNEISEKSEIFDDQFSVERPDGSNFTLKIRSTKLEDSAMYFCASRFGGGGNEQYFGPGTRLTVT.

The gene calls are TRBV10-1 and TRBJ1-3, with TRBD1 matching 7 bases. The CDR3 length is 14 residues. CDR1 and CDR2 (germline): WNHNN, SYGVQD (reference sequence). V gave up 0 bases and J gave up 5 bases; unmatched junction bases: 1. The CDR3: CASSESGQRNTIYF. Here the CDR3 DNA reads TGCGCCAGCAGTGAGTCGGGACAGAGAAACACCATATATTTT.